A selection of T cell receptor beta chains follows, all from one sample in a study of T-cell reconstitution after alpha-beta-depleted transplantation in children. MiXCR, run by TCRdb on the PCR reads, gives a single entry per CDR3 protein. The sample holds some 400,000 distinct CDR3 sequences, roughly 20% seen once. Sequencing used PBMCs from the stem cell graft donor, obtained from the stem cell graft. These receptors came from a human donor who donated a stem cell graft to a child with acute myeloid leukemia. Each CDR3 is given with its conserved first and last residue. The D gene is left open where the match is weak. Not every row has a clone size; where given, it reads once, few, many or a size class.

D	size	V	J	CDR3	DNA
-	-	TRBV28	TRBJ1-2	CASSRKSYGYTF	TGTGCCAGCAGCAGGAAGAGCTATGGCTACACCTTC
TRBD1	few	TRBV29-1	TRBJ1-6	CSVQDREILHF	TGCAGCGTTCAAGACAGGGAAATCCTCCACTTT
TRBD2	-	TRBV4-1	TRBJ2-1	CASSRLAGAQHNEQFF	TGCGCCAGCAGTCGACTAGCGGGAGCGCAGCACAATGAGCAGTTCTTC
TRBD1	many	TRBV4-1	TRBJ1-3	CASSKSGGSGNTIYF	TGCGCCAGCAGCAAATCAGGGGGCTCTGGAAACACCATATATTTT
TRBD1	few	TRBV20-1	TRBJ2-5	CSAHLMTGGLETQYF	TGCAGTGCTCACCTCATGACAGGGGGCTTGGAGACCCAGTACTTC
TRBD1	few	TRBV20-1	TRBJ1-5	CSASGTEGNQPQHF	TGCAGTGCTAGCGGGACAGAGGGCAATCAGCCCCAGCATTTT
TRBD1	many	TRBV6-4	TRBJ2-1	CASSDSETGGNEQFF	TGTGCCAGCAGTGACTCTGAGACAGGGGGCAATGAGCAGTTCTTC
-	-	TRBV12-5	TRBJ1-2	CASGLVGVGYTF	TGTGCTAGTGGTTTGGTCGGGGTTGGCTACACCTTC
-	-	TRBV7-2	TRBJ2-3	CASSLGFSTDTQYF	TGTGCCAGCAGCTTGGGGTTTAGCACAGATACGCAGTATTTT
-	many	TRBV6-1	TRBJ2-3	CASSRMWVQGGSTDTQYF	TGTGCCAGCAGCCGAATGTGGGTCCAGGGGGGAAGCACAGATACGCAGTATTTT
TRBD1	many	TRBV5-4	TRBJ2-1	CASSLWDSYNEQFF	TGTGCCAGCAGCTTGTGGGACAGCTACAATGAGCAGTTCTTC
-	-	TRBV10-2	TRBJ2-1	CASSEEAEPYNEQFF	TGCGCCAGCAGTGAAGAAGCGGAGCCATACAATGAGCAGTTCTTC
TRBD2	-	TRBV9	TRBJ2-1	CASSVGSSGRTNNEQFF	TGTGCCAGCAGCGTAGGTAGTAGCGGGAGGACAAACAATGAGCAGTTCTTC
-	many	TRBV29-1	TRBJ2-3	CSVAEGLSFTDTQYF	TGCAGCGTTGCCGAGGGATTAAGTTTCACAGATACGCAGTATTTT
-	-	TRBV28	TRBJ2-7	CAARESTYEQYF	TGTGCAGCGCGAGAATCCACCTACGAGCAGTACTTC
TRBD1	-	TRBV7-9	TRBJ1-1	CASSLVQGAHTEAFF	TGTGCCAGCAGCTTAGTCCAGGGGGCGCACACTGAAGCTTTCTTT
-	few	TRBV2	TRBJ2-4	CASSESLRTVTHLAKNIQYF	TGTGCCAGCAGTGAAAGCTTGAGGACAGTCACTCATCTAGCCAAAAACATTCAGTACTTC
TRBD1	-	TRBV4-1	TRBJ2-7	CASSRADRGWDEQYF	TGCGCCAGCAGCCGGGCGGACAGGGGGTGGGACGAGCAGTACTTC
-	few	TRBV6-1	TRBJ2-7	CAAGTKTPYEQYF	TGTGCCGCGGGTACGAAAACCCCATACGAGCAGTACTTC
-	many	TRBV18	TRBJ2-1	CASSPDDRSSYNEQFF	TGTGCCAGCTCACCAGACGACCGTAGCTCCTACAATGAGCAGTTCTTC
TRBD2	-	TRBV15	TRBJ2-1	CATSSRGLAGGASIYNEQFF	TGTGCCACCAGCAGTCGGGGACTAGCGGGAGGCGCCTCGATCTACAATGAGCAGTTCTTC
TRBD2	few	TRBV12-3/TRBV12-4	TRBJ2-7	CATARASGSYEQYF	TGTGCCACTGCCCGGGCTAGCGGGAGTTACGAGCAGTACTTC
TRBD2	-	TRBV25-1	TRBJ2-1	CASSTTSGRLDEQFF	TGTGCCAGCAGTACGACTAGCGGGAGATTGGATGAGCAGTTCTTC
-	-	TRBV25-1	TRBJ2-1	CASSPNGTLQSSYNEQFF	TGTGCCAGCAGTCCAAATGGGACGCTACAGAGCTCCTACAATGAGCAGTTCTTC
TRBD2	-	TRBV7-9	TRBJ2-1	CASSPMAGDQFF	TGTGCCAGCAGCCCCATGGCGGGAGATCAGTTCTTC
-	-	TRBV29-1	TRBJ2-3	CSVEDLQASTDTQYF	TGCAGCGTTGAAGATCTACAGGCCAGCACAGATACGCAGTATTTT
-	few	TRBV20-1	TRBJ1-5	CSARVTDQPQHF	TGCAGTGCTAGAGTAACGGATCAGCCCCAGCATTTT
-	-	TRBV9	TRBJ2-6	CASSASSVAGANVLTF	TGTGCCAGCAGCGCTTCCAGTGTAGCTGGGGCCAACGTCCTGACTTTC
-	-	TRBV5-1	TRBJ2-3	CASSFRRDTQYF	TGCGCCAGCAGCTTCAGGAGGGATACGCAGTATTTT
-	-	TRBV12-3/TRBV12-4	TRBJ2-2	CAIRDLFGGTGELFF	TGTGCCATCCGAGATCTATTTGGGGGCACCGGGGAGCTGTTTTTT
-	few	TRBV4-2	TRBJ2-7	CASSQEGVTRRDEQYF	TGTGCCAGCAGCCAAGAGGGAGTTACTAGGCGGGACGAGCAGTACTTC
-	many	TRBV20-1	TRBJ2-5	CSAQRQAEETQYF	TGCAGTGCTCAGAGACAGGCCGAAGAGACCCAGTACTTC
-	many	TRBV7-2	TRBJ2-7	CASSLPGAIYEQYF	TGTGCCAGCAGCTTACCAGGTGCAATCTACGAGCAGTACTTC
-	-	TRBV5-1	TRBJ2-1	CASSLTSSGTGDRVF	TGCGCCAGCAGCTTGACCTCTTCGGGAACGGGGGACCGGGTCTTC
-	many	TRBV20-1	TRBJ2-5	CSAERDETQYF	TGCAGTGCTGAACGGGATGAGACCCAGTACTTC